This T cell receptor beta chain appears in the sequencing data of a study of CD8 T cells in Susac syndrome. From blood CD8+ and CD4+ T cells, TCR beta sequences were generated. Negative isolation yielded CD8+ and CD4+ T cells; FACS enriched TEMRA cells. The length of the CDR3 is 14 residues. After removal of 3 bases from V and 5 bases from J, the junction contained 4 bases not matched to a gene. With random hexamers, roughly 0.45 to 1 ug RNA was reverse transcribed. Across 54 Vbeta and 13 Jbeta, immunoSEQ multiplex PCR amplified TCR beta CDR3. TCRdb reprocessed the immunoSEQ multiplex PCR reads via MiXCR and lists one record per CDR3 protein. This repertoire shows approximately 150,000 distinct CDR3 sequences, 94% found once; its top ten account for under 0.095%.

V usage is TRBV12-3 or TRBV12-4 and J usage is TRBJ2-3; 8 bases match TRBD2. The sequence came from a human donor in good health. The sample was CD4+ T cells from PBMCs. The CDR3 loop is CASSLSGSEDTQYF. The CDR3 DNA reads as TGTGCCAGCAGTTTGAGCGGGAGCGAAGATACGCAGTATTTT.